This TCR beta chain comes out of a study of blood T cell repertoires in COVID-19. Regarding this clone: The junction and the germline gene differ at one end; a read error may be behind it.

Using immunoSEQ multiplex PCR, the repertoire was profiled, and TCRdb retains in-frame clones only, with some absent. Among over 250,000 clones listed, approximately 83% were seen once. Germline V gives CDR1 MNHNS, CDR2 SASEGT. The CDR3 loop spans 16 amino acids. The chain recombines TRBV6-1 with TRBJ1-2; the match to TRBD1 covers 8 bases. Sample: peripheral blood. The source of this sequence is a woman aged 45-59 years who had recovered from COVID-19. Here the CDR3 DNA reads TGTGCCAGCAGTGAAAGGGGACAGGTCGGATTGGGGGTTTCGGCCTTC. Encoded protein: CASSERGQVGLGVSAF.